This T cell receptor (beta chain) is drawn from a study of persistence of HIV-infected CD4 T cells. Study context: Donors were ART-treated; their CMV- and Gag-responding CD4+ T cells were isolated.

The stimulus was an HIV-1 Gag 15-mer peptide pool, 0.95 to 1 ug/peptide/mL. Memory cells lacking CD40L and CD69 with high CD45RO were sorted. Donors had undetectable plasma HIV-1 RNA, under 50 copies/mL, for 4+ years. This was the immunoSEQ version 4 assay in survey mode. Here immunoSEQ multiplex PCR was the method, and the copy in TCRdb shows in-frame clones only, minus some. The sample has approximately 40,000 clones; about 80% are singletons. Germline V gene data show CDR1 as SGHNT and CDR2 as YENEEA. The CDR3 length is 14 residues. Unmatched junction bases numbered 7, after V lost 7 bases and J lost 3 bases. A remark on this clone: Its antigen is as yet unknown.

The V gene is TRBV11-3, the J gene TRBJ2-7; TRBD1 aligns across 9 bases. Sequenced here: CD4+ T cells sorted from PBMCs after roughly 18-hour stimulation, sampled from a patient who received antiretroviral therapy. This sequence originates from an adult man with HIV who was CMV-seropositive. CDR3 amino acids: CASNRGQAHYEQYF. CDR3 coding DNA: TGTGCCAGCAACAGGGGGCAGGCCCACTACGAGCAGTACTTC. The full variable domain, completed using reference TRBV11-3 and TRBJ2-7, is EAGVVQSPRYKIIEKKQPVAFWCNPISGHNTLYWYLQNLGQGPELLIRYENEEAVDDSQLPKDRFSAERLKGVDSTLKIQPAELGDSAVYLCASNRGQAHYEQYFGPGTRLTVT.